The source of this T cell receptor (beta chain) is a study of T-cell memory formation after mild COVID-19 (dated by TCRdb to 2020 to 2023). Background for the entire study: Most TCR sequence clusters were specific to one of the two donors. Longitudinal TCRalpha and TCRbeta repertoire sequencing tracked T-cell clones expanding and contracting after mild COVID-19 in two donors. The cohort comprised two young, previously healthy adult volunteers, one female and one male.

Ficoll-Paque density gradient centrifugation was used to isolate PBMCs. Note on this clonotype: The target of this receptor is not known. The record has no base qualities; no much larger clone is one base away.

Here is what the overall study found, with its caveats: Some responding clones were detected in pre-infection memory, suggesting pre-existing cross-reactive memory T cells joined the SARS-CoV-2 response. Contracting CD4+ clones were found mainly in CM and EM memory subsets, while CD8+ clones were enriched in EMRA. Balanced CD4/CD8 phenotypes were observed for clones contracting from day 15 to 85, whereas a bias towards CD4+ was observed for a second wave of clones expanding from day 15 to 37. The study included only a couple of mild cases, and larger cohorts that include severe cases with pre-infection samples were judged to be necessary. SARS-CoV-2 specificity of the second-wave clones peaking on day 37 was not confirmed.

Sequencing instrument: Illumina NovaSeq 6000. cDNA libraries for TCRalpha and TCRbeta were prepared by 5'RACE using constant-segment primers, with sample barcodes and unique molecular identifiers added. RNA was extracted from every sample with Trizol reagent. The libraries were amplified in two PCR steps, and the second step added a second sample barcode and Illumina TruSeq adapters. Sequencing of libraries was performed on an Illumina NovaSeq with 2 x 150 bp paired-end reads. The source study handled its data this way. The reads were demultiplexed and collapsed into UMI-guided consensus sequences using migec v1.2.7. Using mixcr v2.1.11, the UMI consensuses were aligned to TRA and TRB V and J templates and assembled into clonotypes. A clonotype was counted as expanded or contracted only when both edgeR and NoisET called the clonotype significant, with the noise models trained on biological replicates. For edgeR calls, the thresholds were a false discovery rate-adjusted p below 0.01 and a log2 fold-change of 1. As an exploratory analysis of dynamics, max-normalized trajectories of the 1000 most abundant clonotypes were examined by PCA with hierarchical clustering. Each responding clone was given a CD4 or CD8 phenotype based on the CD4+ and CD8+ repertoires, which had been sequenced separately. The raw public reads went through TCRdb reprocessing: fastp at Q25, MiXCR clone calling, in-frame beta chains kept. Every entry covers one CDR3 protein and lists the most common genes and DNA from its rows. TCRdb, rather than the study authors, made the V and J calls. The sample table lists about 150,000 distinct CDR3 sequences, around a third of them with a count of one. The ten largest clones capture about 12% of the sample.

Taken from cysteine to phenylalanine, the CDR3 has 17 residues. CDR3 DNA only is kept here, 51 bases in frame from base 1. The germline V and J ends show losses of 0 bases and 0 bases respectively, and no gene match explains 2 bases of the junction. Via the germline V gene, CDR1 is SGDLS and CDR2 YYNGEE. This receptor was obtained from an adult woman who had mild COVID-19 (a few samples of this study predate the infection). The sample titles of this study are shuffled in the database, so cell type and time point are left out; the donor was told from shared clones. Material for sequencing was PBMCs or a T cell subset sorted from them (not recorded which). The sequence joins TRBV9 to TRBJ2-3; the central 12 bases match TRBD2. The base sequence is TGTGCCAGCAGCGTAGGTGGGACTAGCGGGAGCACAGATACGCAGTATTTT. The resulting protein is CASSVGGTSGSTDTQYF.